The next 4 T cell receptor beta chains were all read from a single sample in a study of shared clonotypes between healthy human individuals. TCRdb keeps only in-frame clones here, not all; method: immunoSEQ multiplex PCR. The sample records around 990,000 clones, 77% being singletons. The specimen was memory CD4+ T cells from PBMCs. Subset in this sample: CD45RA-negative fraction. The receptors here all came from a man younger than 30 in good health. Some clones in this sample may be carry-over from other donors' samples.

V gene TRBV7-9 combines with J gene TRBJ2-7; D is uncertain. Trimming took off 0 bases at V and 9 bases at J, with 9 bases between the two ends. Per germline, CDR1 SEHNR and CDR2 FQNEAQ (reference sequence). The CDR3 loop spans 12 amino acids. Here the CDR3 reads CASSLAGRRQYF. The CDR3 nucleotides are TGTGCCAGCAGCTTAGCGGGCCGGAGGCAGTACTTC. The whole variable domain, remainder taken from reference TRBV7-9 and TRBJ2-7, is DTGVSQNPRHKITKRGQNVTFRCDPISEHNRLYWYRQTLGQGPEFLTYFQNEAQLEKSRLLSDRFSAERPKGSFSTLEIQRTEQGDSAMYLCASSLAGRRQYFGPGTRLTVT.

J is TRBJ1-2 and V is TRBV5-1, with D tentatively TRBD1 (5 bases). This CDR3 is 12 amino acids long. Trimming shortened V by 4 bases and J by 6 bases, and 10 bases separated the two germline ends. Germline CDR1 SGHRS, CDR2 YFSETQ. This CDR3 is CASSPWGDGYTF. The CDR3 DNA sequence: TGCGCCAGCAGCCCGTGGGGGGATGGCTACACCTTC.

Of note for this clone: The same CDR3 can be traced to other DNA sequences in this sample. The rearrangement links TRBV7-2 to TRBJ2-7; D is ambiguous. The CDR3 has 11 residues. In germline, CDR1 is SGHTA, CDR2 FQGNSA. Trimming took off 4 bases at V and 4 bases at J, with 5 bases between the two ends. This chain's CDR3 is CASSSPYEQYF. As DNA, the CDR3 is TGTGCCAGCAGCTCCCCGTACGAGCAGTACTTC.

The J gene is TRBJ2-2, the V gene TRBV19, with D perhaps assigned TRBD1 or TRBD2 (6 bases each). The CDR3 runs to 17 residues. The V end was cut by 11 bases, the J end by 0 bases, with 22 bases between. Per the germline V gene, CDR1 is LNHDA and CDR2 is SQIVND (reference sequence). The CDR3, as DNA: TGTGCCTCCAGCCCGCTACGGGGGACACCGAACACCGGGGAGCTGTTTTTT. This encodes CASSPLRGTPNTGELFF.